Sequencing of this T cell receptor (beta chain) was carried out in a study of OX40 agonist ivuxolimab in advanced cancers. Findings of the study overall: The mean number of expanded clones was higher in CD8+ T cells than in CD4+.

Exclusion of a patient followed from autoimmune disease history or systemic immunosuppression. On this clone: What it binds is not known.

V lost 6 bases and J 2 bases, leaving 13 bases between the germline ends. CDR1 and CDR2 from the germline V gene are MDHEN and SYDVKM. This CDR3 is 15 amino acids long. Assay: immunoSEQ multiplex PCR; the TCRdb copy retains only in-frame clones and omits some. Of fewer than 75,000 clones in the sample, approximately 90% were seen once. This specimen was CD4+ or CD8+ T cells sorted from blood, taken in a trial of the OX40 agonist ivuxolimab. This sequence originates from an adult with an advanced solid tumor such as melanoma, head and neck, liver or kidney cancer. The rearrangement joins TRBV28 to TRBJ2-2; a weak D match, TRBD2 (7 bases). CDR3 nucleotide sequence: TGTGCCAGCAGCCAAGGGGGGGGCAACACCGGGGAGCTGTTTTTT. Encoded protein: CASSQGGGNTGELFF.